What follows describes a single T cell receptor (beta chain). Its antigen is unidentified. Clones were read by immunoSEQ multiplex PCR, and TCRdb kept only the in-frame ones, dropping some. The sample has around 15,000 clones; about 84% are singletons. CDR3 size: 15 residues. CDR1 is MDHEN, CDR2 SYDVKM, per germline. J was trimmed by 3 bases and V by 1 base; bases with no gene match: 3. This entry belongs to a study of PD-1 blockade in mismatch repair-deficient tumors. Study-wide points: Rapid post-treatment expansion, then contraction, generally preceding radiologic response, marked tumor-resident clones.

Time point: roughly eleven-day in vitro stimulation with candidate neoantigen peptide 5. A roughly ten-day in vitro culture was run per each of about 7 reactive peptides. An identically run culture lacking peptide was the fold-change baseline. This chain uses TRBV28 with TRBJ2-7; 10 positions agree with TRBD2. This clonotype originated in an adult with mismatch repair-deficient cancer. The sample in question was cells cultured in vitro, obtained from a patient treated with pembrolizumab. CDR3 region: CASSLLGTSVYEQYF. The DNA for the CDR3 is TGTGCCAGCAGTTTATTAGGGACTAGCGTCTACGAGCAGTACTTC. Looking up the rest from reference TRBV28 and TRBJ2-7 gives the full variable domain: DVKVTQSSRYLVKRTGEKVFLECVQDMDHENMFWYRQDPGLGLRLIYFSYDVKMKEKGDIPEGYSVSREKKERFSLILESASTNQTSMYLCASSLLGTSVYEQYFGPGTRLTVT.